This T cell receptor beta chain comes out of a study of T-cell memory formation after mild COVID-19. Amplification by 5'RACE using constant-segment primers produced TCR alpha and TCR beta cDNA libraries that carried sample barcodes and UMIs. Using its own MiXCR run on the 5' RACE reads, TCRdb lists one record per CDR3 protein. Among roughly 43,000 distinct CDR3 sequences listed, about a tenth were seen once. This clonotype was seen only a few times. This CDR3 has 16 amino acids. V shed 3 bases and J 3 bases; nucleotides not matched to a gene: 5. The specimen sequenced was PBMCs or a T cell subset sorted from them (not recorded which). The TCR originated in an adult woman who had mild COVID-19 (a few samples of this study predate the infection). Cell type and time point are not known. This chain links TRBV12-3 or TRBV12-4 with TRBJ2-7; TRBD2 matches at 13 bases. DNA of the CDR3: TGTGCCAGCAGTTTTAAAGGGACTAGCGGGATCTACGAGCAGTACTTC. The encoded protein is CASSFKGTSGIYEQYF.